Shown below are 9 T cell receptor beta chains from a single sample sequenced in a study of cytomegalovirus exposure and HLA in healthy donors (dated by TCRdb to between 2016 and 2019). The library was prepared using the immunoSEQ multiplex PCR assay. The table was pulled from immuneACCESS by TCRdb, which kept in-frame rearrangements only. Such tables lose some clones; where checked, under half of the loss comes from unresolved V genes, and the rest has no known cause. A total of just under 65,000 clones appear in this sample, 95% of them only once. Of the sample, around 7% falls within the top ten clones. Specimen: PBMCs. The receptors originated from a young woman in good health and CMV-seropositive.

The chain recombines TRBV28 with TRBJ2-1, with D uncertain. The germline CDR1 and CDR2 sequences are MDHEN and SYDVKM. V shed 5 bases and J shed 0 bases, with 17 bases lying between them. CDR3 length: 17 residues. CDR3 bases: TGTGCCAGCAGTCTAGACCCCCGTGTTGACTCCTACAATGAGCAGTTCTTC. Amino acid sequence: CASSLDPRVDSYNEQFF.

This clone was seen just once. J is TRBJ2-1 and V is TRBV7-3, with D possibly being TRBD1 (5 bases). The germline V and J ends were trimmed by 5 bases and 0 bases, with 20 bases remaining between them. This CDR3 is built from 18 residues. CDR1 and CDR2 from the germline V gene are SGHTA and FQGTGA. The CDR3, as DNA: TGTGCCAGCAGCCCAGGGCCCCCCCAACTTAGCTCCTACAATGAGCAGTTCTTC. It specifies CASSPGPPQLSSYNEQFF.

The gene calls are TRBV2 and TRBJ1-1; TRBD1 matches at 8 bases. The junction had 6 bases not matched to a gene; V was cut back by 3 bases and J by 6 bases. CDR1 and CDR2 from the germline V gene are SNHLY and FYNNEI. CDR3 size: 14 residues. CDR3 in DNA: TGTGCCAGCAGTGAGCCGACAGGGGTGTCTGAAGCTTTCTTT. Residues: CASSEPTGVSEAFF.

DNA for the CDR3: TGTGCCAGCAGTGAGTACAGGGGCACCGGGGAGCTGTTTTTT. Its protein product is CASSEYRGTGELFF. V gene TRBV6-4 combines with J gene TRBJ2-2; 7 nucleotides line up with TRBD1. J gave up 4 bases and V 3 bases, and 2 bases lay outside the gene matches. The CDR3 consists of 14 residues. From germline, CDR1 is MRHNA and CDR2 SNTAGT.

The chain employs TRBV4-3 and TRBJ1-2; D is unclear. Looked up from germline, CDR1 is LGHNA and CDR2 is YSLEER. Deletions cut 0 bases from V and 2 bases from J, with 13 bases between. This CDR3 has 16 amino acids. In nucleotides, the CDR3 is TGCGCCAGCAGCCAAGACTCCGGTCCCGTAAACTATGGCTACACCTTC. Its protein is CASSQDSGPVNYGYTF.

The genes are TRBV9 and TRBJ2-5; 13 positions match TRBD2. Germline CDR1 SGDLS, CDR2 YYNGEE. This CDR3 is built from 15 residues. The trim removed 4 bases at V and 5 bases at J, leaving 5 bases unmatched. CDR3 protein: CASSKTSGRTETQYF. For the CDR3, the DNA is TGTGCCAGCAGCAAGACTAGCGGGAGGACGGAGACCCAGTACTTC.

This chain uses TRBV27 with TRBJ1-2; TRBD1 aligns across 7 bases. The CDR3 runs to 13 residues. With V trimmed by 6 bases and J by 4 bases, 5 bases remained unmatched. Per germline, CDR1 MNHEY and CDR2 SMNVEV (reference sequence). The CDR3 sequence: CASSPGQSYGYTF. CDR3 nucleotides: TGTGCCAGCAGCCCGGGACAGTCCTATGGCTACACCTTC.

The chain employs TRBV28 and TRBJ2-7; TRBD1 agrees at 10 bases. The germline gives CDR1 MDHEN, CDR2 SYDVKM. The CDR3 runs to 14 residues. J gave up 6 bases and V 5 bases, and 7 bases lay outside the gene matches. The DNA of the CDR3 is TGTGCCAGCAGTGGGGAGAGGACAGGGGGCGAGCAGTACTTC. Amino acid sequence: CASSGERTGGEQYF.

The rearrangement uses TRBV27 and TRBJ1-2; TRBD1 agrees at 7 bases. Germline V gives CDR1 MNHEY, CDR2 SMNVEV (reference sequence). The CDR3 spans 13 residues. Unmatched junction bases numbered 4, after V lost 5 bases and J lost 4 bases. CDR3 region: CASSDPGGYGYTF. The CDR3 DNA is TGTGCCAGCAGTGACCCAGGGGGCTATGGCTACACCTTC.